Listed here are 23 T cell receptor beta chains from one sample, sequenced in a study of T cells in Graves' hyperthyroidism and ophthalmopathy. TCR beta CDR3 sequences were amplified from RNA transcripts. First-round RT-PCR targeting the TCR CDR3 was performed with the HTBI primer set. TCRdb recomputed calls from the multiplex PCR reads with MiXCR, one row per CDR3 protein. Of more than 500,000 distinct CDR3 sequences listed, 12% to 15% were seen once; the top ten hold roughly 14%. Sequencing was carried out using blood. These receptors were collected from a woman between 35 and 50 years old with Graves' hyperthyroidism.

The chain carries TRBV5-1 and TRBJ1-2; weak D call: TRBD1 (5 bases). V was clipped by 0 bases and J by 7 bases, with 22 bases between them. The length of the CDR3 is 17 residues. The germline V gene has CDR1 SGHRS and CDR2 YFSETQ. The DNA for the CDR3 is TGCGCCAGCAGCTTGGCCCTGGCAGGGCCCTCCGTGGGTGGCTACACCTTC. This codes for CASSLALAGPSVGGYTF.

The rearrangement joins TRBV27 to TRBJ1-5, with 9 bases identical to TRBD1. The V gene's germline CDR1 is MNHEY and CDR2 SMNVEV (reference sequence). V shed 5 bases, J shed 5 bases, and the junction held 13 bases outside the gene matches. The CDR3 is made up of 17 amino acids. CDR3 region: CASSPQGAPEIDQPQHF. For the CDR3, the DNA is TGTGCCAGCAGTCCACAGGGGGCGCCCGAAATTGATCAGCCCCAGCATTTT.

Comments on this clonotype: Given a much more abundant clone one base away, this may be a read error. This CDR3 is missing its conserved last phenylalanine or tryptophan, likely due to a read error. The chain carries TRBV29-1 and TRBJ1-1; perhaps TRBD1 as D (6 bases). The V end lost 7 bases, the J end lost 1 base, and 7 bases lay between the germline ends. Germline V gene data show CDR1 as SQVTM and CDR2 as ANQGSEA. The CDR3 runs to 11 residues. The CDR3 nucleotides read TGCAGCGCAGGGGAGAACACTGAAGCTTTCCTT. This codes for CSAGENTEAFL.

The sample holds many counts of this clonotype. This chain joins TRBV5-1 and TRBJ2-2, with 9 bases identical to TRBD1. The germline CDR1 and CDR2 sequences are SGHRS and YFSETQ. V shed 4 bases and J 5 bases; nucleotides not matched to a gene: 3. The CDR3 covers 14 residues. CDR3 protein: CASSLGTGTGELFF. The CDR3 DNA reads TGCGCCAGCAGCCTAGGGACAGGGACCGGGGAGCTGTTTTTT.

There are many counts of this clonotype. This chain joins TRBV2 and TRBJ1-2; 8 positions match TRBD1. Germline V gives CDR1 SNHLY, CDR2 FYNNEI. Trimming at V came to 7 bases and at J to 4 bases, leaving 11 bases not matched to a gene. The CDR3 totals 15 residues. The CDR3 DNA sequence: TGTGCCAGCAACCCTTCAGGGGGCGAGGTCTATGGCTACACCTTC. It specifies CASNPSGGEVYGYTF.

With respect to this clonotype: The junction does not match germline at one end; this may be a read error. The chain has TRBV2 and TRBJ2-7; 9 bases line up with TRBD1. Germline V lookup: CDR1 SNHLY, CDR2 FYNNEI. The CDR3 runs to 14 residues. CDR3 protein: CTSSEGQGFYEQYF. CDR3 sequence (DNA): TGTACCAGCAGTGAAGGACAGGGGTTCTACGAGCAGTACTTC.

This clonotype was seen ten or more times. The CDR3: CASSVRLAGPFIGEQYF. Written as DNA, the CDR3 is TGTGCCAGCAGTGTCCGACTAGCGGGGCCTTTTATTGGCGAGCAGTACTTC. The rearrangement uses TRBV2 and TRBJ2-7, with 11 bases fitting TRBD2. CDR3 length equals 17 residues. The J segment lost 6 bases and the V segment lost 4 bases, leaving 14 bases of the junction unmatched. Germline V gives CDR1 SNHLY, CDR2 FYNNEI.

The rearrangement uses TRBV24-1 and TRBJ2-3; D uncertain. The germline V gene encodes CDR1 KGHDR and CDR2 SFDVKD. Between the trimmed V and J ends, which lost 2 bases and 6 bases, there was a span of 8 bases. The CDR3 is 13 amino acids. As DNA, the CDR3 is TGTGCCACCAGTGATTACCAGGAGGATACGCAGTATTTT. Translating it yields CATSDYQEDTQYF.

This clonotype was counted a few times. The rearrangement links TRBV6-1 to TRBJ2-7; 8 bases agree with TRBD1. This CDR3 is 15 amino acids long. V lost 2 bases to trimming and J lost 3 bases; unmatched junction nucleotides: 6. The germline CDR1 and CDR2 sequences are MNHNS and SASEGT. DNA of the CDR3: TGTGCCAGCAGTGAACTACAGGGGGATCGCTACGAGCAGTACTTC. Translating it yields CASSELQGDRYEQYF.

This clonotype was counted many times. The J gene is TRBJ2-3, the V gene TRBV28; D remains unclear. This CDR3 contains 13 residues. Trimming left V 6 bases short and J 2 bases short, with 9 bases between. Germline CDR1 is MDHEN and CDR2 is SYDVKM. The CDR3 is CASRALATDTQYF. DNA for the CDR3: TGTGCCAGCAGGGCCTTGGCCACAGATACGCAGTATTTT.

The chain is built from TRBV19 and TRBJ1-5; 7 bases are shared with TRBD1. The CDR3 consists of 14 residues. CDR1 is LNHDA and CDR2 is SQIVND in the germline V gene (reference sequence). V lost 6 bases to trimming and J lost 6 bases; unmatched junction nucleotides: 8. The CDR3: CASRADRVRQPQHF. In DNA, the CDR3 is TGTGCCAGTAGAGCTGACAGGGTCCGTCAGCCCCAGCATTTT.

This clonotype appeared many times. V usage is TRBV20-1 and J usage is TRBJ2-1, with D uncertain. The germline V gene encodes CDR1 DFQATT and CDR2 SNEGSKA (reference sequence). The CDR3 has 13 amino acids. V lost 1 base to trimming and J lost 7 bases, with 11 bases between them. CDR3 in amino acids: CSARGVGINEQFF. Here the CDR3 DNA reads TGCAGTGCTAGAGGGGTGGGGATAAATGAGCAGTTCTTC.

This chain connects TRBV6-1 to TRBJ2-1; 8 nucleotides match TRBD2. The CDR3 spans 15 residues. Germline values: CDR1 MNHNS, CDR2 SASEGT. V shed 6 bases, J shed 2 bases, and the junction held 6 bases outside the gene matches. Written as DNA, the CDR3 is TGTGCCAGCAGCCCCGGGGGGGAGCCCTACAATGAGCAGTTCTTC. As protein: CASSPGGEPYNEQFF.

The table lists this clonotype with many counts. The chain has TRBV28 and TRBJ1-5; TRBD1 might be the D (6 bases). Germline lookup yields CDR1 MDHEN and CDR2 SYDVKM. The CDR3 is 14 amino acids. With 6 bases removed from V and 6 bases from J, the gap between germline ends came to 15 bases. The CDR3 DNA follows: TGTGCCAGCAGGTTACAGGGAATCAGTCAGCCCCAGCATTTT. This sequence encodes CASRLQGISQPQHF.

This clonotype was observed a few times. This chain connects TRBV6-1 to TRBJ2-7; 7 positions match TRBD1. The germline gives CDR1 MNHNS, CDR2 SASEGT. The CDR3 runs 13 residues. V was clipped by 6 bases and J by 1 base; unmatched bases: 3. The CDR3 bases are TGTGCCAGCAGGCGGACAGGATCCTACGAGCAGTACTTC. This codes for CASRRTGSYEQYF.

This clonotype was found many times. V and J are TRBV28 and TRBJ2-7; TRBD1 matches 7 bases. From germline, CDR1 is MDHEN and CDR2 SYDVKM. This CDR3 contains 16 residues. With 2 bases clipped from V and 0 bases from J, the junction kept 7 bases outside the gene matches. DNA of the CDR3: TGTGCCAGCAGTTTAGAGATCGGGACAGACTCCTACGAGCAGTACTTC. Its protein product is CASSLEIGTDSYEQYF.

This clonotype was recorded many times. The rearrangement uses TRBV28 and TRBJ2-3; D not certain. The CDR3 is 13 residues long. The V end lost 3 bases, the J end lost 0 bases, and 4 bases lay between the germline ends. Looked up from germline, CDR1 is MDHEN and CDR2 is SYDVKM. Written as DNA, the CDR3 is TGTGCCAGCAGTTTCGACAGCACAGATACGCAGTATTTT. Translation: CASSFDSTDTQYF.

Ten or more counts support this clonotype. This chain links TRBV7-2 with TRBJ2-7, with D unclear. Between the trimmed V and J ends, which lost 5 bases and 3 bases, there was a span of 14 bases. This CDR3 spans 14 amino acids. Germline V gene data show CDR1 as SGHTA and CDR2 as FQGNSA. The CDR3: CASSVLEASYEQYF. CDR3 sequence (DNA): TGTGCCAGCAGCGTTCTCGAGGCAAGCTACGAGCAGTACTTC. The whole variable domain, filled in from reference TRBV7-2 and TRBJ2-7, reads GAGVSQSPSNKVTEKGKDVELRCDPISGHTALYWYRQSLGQGLEFLIYFQGNSAPDKSGLPSDRFSAERTGGSVSTLTIQRTQQEDSAVYLCASSVLEASYEQYFGPGTRLTVT.

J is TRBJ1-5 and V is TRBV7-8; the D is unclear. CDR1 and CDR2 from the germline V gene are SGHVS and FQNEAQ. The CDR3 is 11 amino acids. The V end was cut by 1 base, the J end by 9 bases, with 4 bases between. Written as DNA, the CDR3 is TGTGCCAGCAGCTTAGACGGGCCCCAGCATTTT. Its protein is CASSLDGPQHF.

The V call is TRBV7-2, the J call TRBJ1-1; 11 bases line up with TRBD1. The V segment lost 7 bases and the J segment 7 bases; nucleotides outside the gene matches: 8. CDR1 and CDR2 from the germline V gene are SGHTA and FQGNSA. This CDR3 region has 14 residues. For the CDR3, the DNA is TGTGCCAGCACCCTAGGACAGGGGGCTGGTGAAGCTTTCTTT. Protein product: CASTLGQGAGEAFF.

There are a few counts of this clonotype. Written as DNA, the CDR3 is TGTGCCAGCAGCCCCTGGTGGGAGGGCCTCGTTAATGAGCAGTTCTTC. It is translated as CASSPWWEGLVNEQFF. The chain is built from TRBV7-2 and TRBJ2-1; 7 nucleotides match TRBD2. This CDR3 is built from 16 residues. The ends lost 5 bases at V and 7 bases at J; junction bases unmatched: 14. The V gene's germline CDR1 is SGHTA and CDR2 FQGNSA. Combining the CDR3 with reference TRBV7-2 and TRBJ2-1 gives the whole variable domain GAGVSQSPSNKVTEKGKDVELRCDPISGHTALYWYRQSLGQGLEFLIYFQGNSAPDKSGLPSDRFSAERTGGSVSTLTIQRTQQEDSAVYLCASSPWWEGLVNEQFFGPGTRLTVL.

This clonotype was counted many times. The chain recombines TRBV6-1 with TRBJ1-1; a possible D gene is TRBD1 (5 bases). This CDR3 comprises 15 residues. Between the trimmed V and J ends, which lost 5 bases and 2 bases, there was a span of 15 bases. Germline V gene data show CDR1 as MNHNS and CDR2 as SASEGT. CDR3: CASSNKGLRNTEAFF. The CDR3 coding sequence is TGTGCCAGCAGTAATAAGGGACTTAGAAACACTGAAGCTTTCTTT.

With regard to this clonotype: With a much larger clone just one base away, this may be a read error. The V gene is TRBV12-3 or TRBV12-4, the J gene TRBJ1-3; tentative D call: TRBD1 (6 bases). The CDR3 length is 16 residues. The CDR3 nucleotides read TGTGCCGGCAGCCCCGGACAGATTGGGAGTGGAAACACCATATATTTT. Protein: CAGSPGQIGSGNTIYF.